This note documents a single T cell receptor (beta chain) sequence. Its antigen remains unidentified. No qualities accompany the bases; no much larger clone lies one base away. The sample's treatment or condition label, in plain terms: suppressive antiretroviral therapy. Cells were stimulated with a pool of overlapping HIV-1 Gag 15-mer peptides at approximately 0.93 ug per peptide per mL. Memory CD4+ T cells that did not respond, being CD40L-negative, CD69-negative and CD45RO-high, were sorted as memory populations depleted of antigen-responding cells. Participants were HIV-1-infected adults who started suppressive ART during chronic infection. For at least 4 years, participants had undetectable plasma HIV-1 RNA, below 50 copies/mL. To be included, a participant needed positive CMV serology and a CD4+ T cell count above 400 cells/uL. Before stimulation, PBMCs were isolated using density centrifugation and then depleted of CD8+ T cells. CD8-depleted PBMCs were stimulated for 15 to 20 hours with anti-CD28/CD49d costimulation, CD40-blocking antibody and enfuvirtide to prevent new infections. Cell sorting was done on a Beckman Coulter MoFlo Legacy or XDP sorter, and dead cells were excluded with propidium iodide. For samples with more than one million cells, genomic DNA was extracted with the QIAamp DNA Mini Kit, and for all other samples the Quick-DNA Microprep Kit was used.

This record comes from a study of persistence of HIV-infected CD4 T cells (dated by TCRdb to the early 2020s). Looking at the study overall: CMV- and HIV-1 Gag-responding CD4+ T cells were isolated from ART-treated individuals so that antigen-driven clonal expansion of HIV-1-infected cells could be examined. Suppressive ART had been received by participants for a median of around eight years. The clonality of all cells in each sorted population was assessed by TCRbeta sequencing, whereas the clonality of infected cells was assessed by proviral sequencing. Peripheral blood samples of up to 180 mL were taken at multiple time points, with the exception of a couple of participants who underwent leukapheresis at a single time point. For the TCR cluster analysis across participants, 8 or 9 participants were included for CMV and over 5 participants for Gag.

Overall results and qualifications from the work: TCR oligoclonality correlated with proviral oligoclonality within the same sorted populations. Only a small number of individuals took part in the study, and the range of antigens tested was limited. TCRbeta richness in CMV- and Gag-responding cells was significantly lower than in anti-CD3/anti-CD28-responding cells; CMV-responding cells had higher oligoclonality than CD3/CD28-stimulated and Gag-responding cells. Bulk TCR analyses could not be restricted to the rare CMV-responding cells that actually carried HIV-1 proviruses. Enrichment of degenerate expanded CDR3beta sequences was found in antigen-responding cells, suggesting convergent selection of CD4+ responses to CMV and Gag.

The immunoSEQ hsTCRB assay version 4, run in survey mode, was used to sequence TCRbeta repertoires from genomic DNA. For TCRbeta sequencing, genomic DNA was diluted to around 10 ng/uL, with up to 1 ug used per sample. As for the authors' bioinformatics: Analysis of the TCRbeta data was done in ImmunoSeq Analyzer 3.0, and diversity was computed on productive nucleotide rearrangements. Using the Immunarch R package, the improved Chao index served to estimate lower-bound TCR diversity and the Gini coefficient served to estimate clonality. Nucleotide rearrangements that differed but encoded the same CDR3beta amino acid sequence were counted as separate clonotypes. TCRbeta sequences significantly enriched in antigen-responding cells relative to anti-CD3/anti-CD28-activated cells were identified by differential abundance analysis. Using predicted peptide-MHC specificity as the basis, GLIPH2 grouped TCRs into clusters, both for each participant individually and for the merged data sets that combined participants. TCRdb carries this immuneACCESS record with in-frame sequences only. Its versions omit some clonotypes, under half of them owing to an unresolved V gene in the studies checked, with the rest unexplained. Clonal size and the V and J genes are those of that table, whereas D and trimming came from the DNA. The sample table lists about 43,000 clones, around three quarters of them with a count of one. Of the sample, more than 13% is held by the ten largest clones.

Sequences SGHDN (CDR1) and FVKESK (CDR2) are obtained from the germline V gene. From the cysteine up to the phenylalanine, the CDR3 has a length of 20 residues. Kept here is only the CDR3 DNA, which spans 60 bases and is read in frame from base 1. V and J are truncated by 0 bases and 1 base respectively, leaving an intervening sequence of 24 bases. Recombination joined TRBV14 with TRBJ1-1; the D region possibly corresponds to TRBD1 (5 bases align). Specimen: CD4+ T cells sorted from PBMCs after approximately 19-hour stimulation, collected from a patient who received antiretroviral therapy. The meaning of the sample's cell subset or site label: CD40L-CD69- CD45RO-high memory CD4 T cells not responding to Gag peptides. This clonotype originated in an adult man with HIV who was CMV-seropositive. The DNA sequence reads TGTGCCAGCAGCCAAGATCGAGGCGGTTTCAGGGAAGGTAGGAACACTGAAGCTTTCTTT. Translated, it reads CASSQDRGGFREGRNTEAFF.